One sample yielded the 11 T cell receptor beta chains listed below, sequenced in a study of blood T cell repertoires in COVID-19. Libraries were prepared by immunoSEQ multiplex PCR; TCRdb keeps only in-frame clonotypes and omits some of them. The sample consists of around 97,000 clones, roughly 85% of them appearing once. The specimen sequenced was peripheral blood. These receptors came from a middle-aged man in a cohort sampled during active COVID-19.

This chain links TRBV5-8 with TRBJ1-6; 8 bases map to TRBD1. V lost 2 bases, J lost 8 bases, and 6 bases stayed unmatched. Germline CDR1 is SGHTS and CDR2 is YDEGEE. The CDR3 contains 15 residues. CDR3 sequence (DNA): TGTGCCAGCAGCTTCGCAGGGGGCGGACATTCACCCCTCCACTTT. Translation: CASSFAGGGHSPLHF.

The gene calls are TRBV27 and TRBJ2-7; 10 bases line up with TRBD1. The CDR3 length is 15 residues. Germline loops: CDR1 MNHEY, CDR2 SMNVEV (reference sequence). V was pared by 3 bases and J by 5 bases, with 7 bases of the junction left unmatched. The CDR3 here is CASSFTTGGENEQYF. Written as DNA, the CDR3 is TGTGCCAGCAGTTTTACGACAGGGGGCGAGAACGAGCAGTACTTC.

V and J are TRBV28 and TRBJ2-3; 9 nucleotides line up with TRBD1. From germline, CDR1 is MDHEN and CDR2 SYDVKM. The V segment lost 5 bases and the J segment 5 bases; nucleotides outside the gene matches: 5. The CDR3 has 14 amino acids. The CDR3 reads CASSTGTGKDTQYF. DNA for the CDR3: TGTGCCAGCAGTACCGGGACAGGGAAAGATACGCAGTATTTT.

V is TRBV13 and J is TRBJ2-7, with 9 bases identical to TRBD1. CDR1 is PRHDT and CDR2 is FYEKMQ in the germline V gene (reference sequence). The CDR3 extends over 13 amino acids. The V segment lost 5 bases and the J segment 9 bases; nucleotides outside the gene matches: 8. DNA of the CDR3: TGTGCCAGCAGCACCGGACAGGGGTTGGGGCAGTACTTC. It translates to CASSTGQGLGQYF. The full variable domain, its missing parts supplied by reference TRBV13 and TRBJ2-7, is AAGVIQSPRHLIKEKRETATLKCYPIPRHDTVYWYQQGPGQDPQFLISFYEKMQSDKGSIPDRFSAQQFSDYHSELNMSSLELGDSALYFCASSTGQGLGQYFGPGTRLTVT.

The gene calls are TRBV24-1 and TRBJ1-6; D gene unclear. Trimming left V 4 bases short and J 3 bases short, with 6 bases between. The CDR3 runs 14 residues. The germline CDR1 and CDR2 sequences are KGHDR and SFDVKD. CDR3 sequence (DNA): TGTGCCACCAGTGAGTCGTACTATAATTCACCCCTCCACTTT. This sequence encodes CATSESYYNSPLHF.

This rearrangement joins TRBV6-1 to TRBJ1-5; D is unclear. Trimming pared 0 bases from V and 7 bases from J, leaving 7 bases between. This CDR3 region has 13 residues. CDR1 is MNHNS, CDR2 SASEGT, per germline. The CDR3 here is CASSEAGGQPQHF. The DNA for the CDR3 is TGTGCCAGCAGTGAAGCGGGAGGGCAGCCCCAGCATTTT.

The genes are TRBV5-1 and TRBJ2-1, with 12 nucleotides matching TRBD2. CDR3 size: 17 residues. Germline trimming cut 6 bases from V and 0 bases from J; bases unmatched to any gene: 7. CDR1 is SGHRS and CDR2 is YFSETQ in the germline V gene. CDR3 region: CASKRLAGESSYNEQFF. In DNA, the CDR3 is TGCGCCAGCAAGCGACTAGCGGGGGAAAGCTCCTACAATGAGCAGTTCTTC. Combining the CDR3 with reference TRBV5-1 and TRBJ2-1 gives the whole variable domain KAGVTQTPRYLIKTRGQQVTLSCSPISGHRSVSWYQQTPGQGLQFLFEYFSETQRNKGNFPGRFSGRQFSNSRSEMNVSTLELGDSALYLCASKRLAGESSYNEQFFGPGTRLTVL.

DNA for the CDR3: TGTGCCAGCAAGCGGGGGTACCAAGAGACCCAGTACTTC. It is translated as CASKRGYQETQYF. The rearrangement links TRBV28 to TRBJ2-5; TRBD2 matches 8 bases. Germline CDR1 and CDR2: MDHEN and SYDVKM. The CDR3 is 13 amino acids. The ends lost 7 bases at V and 0 bases at J; junction bases unmatched: 1. Based on the CDR3 plus reference TRBV28 and TRBJ2-5, the full variable domain is DVKVTQSSRYLVKRTGEKVFLECVQDMDHENMFWYRQDPGLGLRLIYFSYDVKMKEKGDIPEGYSVSREKKERFSLILESASTNQTSMYLCASKRGYQETQYFGPGTRLLVL.

The chain combines TRBV18 with TRBJ2-1, with D tentatively TRBD1 (5 bases). V lost 0 bases and J 0 bases, leaving 9 bases between the germline ends. Per the germline V gene, CDR1 is KGHSH and CDR2 is LQKENI. CDR3 size: 16 residues. The CDR3, as DNA: TGTGCCAGCTCACCACCTGGGGCAGCCTCCTACAATGAGCAGTTCTTC. It translates to CASSPPGAASYNEQFF.

V gene TRBV7-2 combines with J gene TRBJ1-6, with D hard to call. Germline values: CDR1 SGHTA, CDR2 FQGNSA. The CDR3 length is 16 residues. V lost 5 bases and J 7 bases, leaving 18 bases between the germline ends. This chain's CDR3 is CASSPRAVVGNSPLHF. The CDR3 region has the DNA TGTGCCAGCAGCCCCCGCGCAGTGGTGGGCAATTCACCCCTCCACTTT.

The chain has TRBV15 and TRBJ2-3, with 7 nucleotides matching TRBD1. V shed 5 bases and J 2 bases; nucleotides not matched to a gene: 1. CDR3 length equals 13 residues. Germline V gene lookup returns CDR1 LNHNV and CDR2 YYDKDF (reference sequence). The CDR3 here is CATSDRVTDTQYF. The CDR3 region has the DNA TGTGCCACCAGCGACAGGGTCACAGATACGCAGTATTTT.